This section outlines one T cell receptor beta chain sequence together with its context. Its antigen is not identified. Amplification yielded TCR beta CDR3 regions, with RNA transcripts as the source. Primed by the HTBI set, a first-round RT-PCR was run on the TCR CDR3. TCRdb re-derived calls from the multiplex PCR reads in MiXCR, one entry per CDR3 protein. The table records some 500,000 distinct CDR3 sequences, around 15% of them present only once. The V and J ends lost 5 bases and 0 bases respectively, with 14 bases between them. CDR3 length equals 16 residues. Germline CDR1 reads SGHTA; CDR2 reads FQGNSA. The cohort's ophthalmopathy patients, a group with duration under 3 months, had a Clinical Activity Score of at least 3 and a NOSPECS grade of at least 4. The record originates from a study of T cells in Graves' hyperthyroidism and ophthalmopathy. Turning to the study itself: Peripheral blood was obtained at initial diagnosis, preceding any treatment.

Study observations and caveats: Blood also carried most thyroid clonotypes expanded above 0.001. Separation of ophthalmopathy from stable hyperthyroidism was achieved by a 13 V-J model.

This rearrangement joins TRBV7-2 to TRBJ2-1; D is undetermined. The sequenced sample was blood. The sequence was obtained from a woman in her twenties or thirties with Graves' ophthalmopathy. CDR3 bases: TGTGCCAGCAGCCTCGTGGGGTCCAGCTCCTACAATGAGCAGTTCTTC. Encoded protein: CASSLVGSSSYNEQFF. Full variable domain (missing parts from reference TRBV7-2 and TRBJ2-1): GAGVSQSPSNKVTEKGKDVELRCDPISGHTALYWYRQSLGQGLEFLIYFQGNSAPDKSGLPSDRFSAERTGGSVSTLTIQRTQQEDSAVYLCASSLVGSSSYNEQFFGPGTRLTVL.